This record covers a single T cell receptor (beta chain). Its specificity is not known. The data originate from a study of Ad26.COV2.S vaccination and SARS-CoV-2 variants. Study conclusions and caveats: Researchers cautioned that TCR breadth and depth analyses may have underestimated total T cell responses. Placebo recipients had lower spike-specific TCR breadth than vaccine recipients. The study found similar non-spike TCR breadth in vaccine and placebo recipients.

Treatment here: 15 to 20 received Ad26.COV2.S at low or high dose, single or two shots; five or six received placebo; per-sample allocation not given. Collection of samples fell on day 63 after the first vaccine or placebo injection. An Ad26 vector expressing Wuhan-strain SARS-CoV-2 spike constituted the vaccine. This CDR3 has 15 residues. CDR1 and CDR2 from the germline V gene are LGHDT and YNNKEL (reference sequence). V gave up 4 bases and J gave up 5 bases; unmatched junction bases: 6. TCRdb's copy holds only in-frame clones and misses some; the assay was immunoSEQ multiplex PCR. The sample holds around 270,000 clones, around 88% seen once.

The sample was peripheral blood, taken in a trial of Ad26.COV2.S vaccine versus placebo. The clonotype was recovered from a person aged 18-65 years who received the Ad26.COV2.S COVID-19 vaccine or a placebo. This rearrangement joins TRBV3-1 (or the pseudogene TRBV3-2) to TRBJ2-5; 11 bases align to TRBD2. CDR3 sequence (DNA): TGTGCCAGCAGCCCTAGCGGGGGGAACTCCGAGACCCAGTACTTC. The encoded protein is CASSPSGGNSETQYF.